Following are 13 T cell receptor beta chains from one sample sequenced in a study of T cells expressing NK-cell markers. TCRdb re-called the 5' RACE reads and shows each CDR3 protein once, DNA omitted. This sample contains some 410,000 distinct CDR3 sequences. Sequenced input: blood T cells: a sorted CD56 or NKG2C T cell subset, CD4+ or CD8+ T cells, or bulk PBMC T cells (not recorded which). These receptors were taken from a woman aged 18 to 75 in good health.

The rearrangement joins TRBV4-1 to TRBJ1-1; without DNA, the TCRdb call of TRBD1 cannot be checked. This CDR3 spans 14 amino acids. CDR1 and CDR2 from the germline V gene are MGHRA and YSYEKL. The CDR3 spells CASSQRQLEAEAFF.

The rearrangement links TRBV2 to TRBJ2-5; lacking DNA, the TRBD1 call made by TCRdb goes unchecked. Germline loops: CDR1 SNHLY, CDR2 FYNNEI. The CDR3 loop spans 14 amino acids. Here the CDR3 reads CASSELGGLETQYF.

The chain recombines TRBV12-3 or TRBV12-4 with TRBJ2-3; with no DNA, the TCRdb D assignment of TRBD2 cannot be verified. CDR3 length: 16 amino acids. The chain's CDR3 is CASSRLKREFPDTQYF.

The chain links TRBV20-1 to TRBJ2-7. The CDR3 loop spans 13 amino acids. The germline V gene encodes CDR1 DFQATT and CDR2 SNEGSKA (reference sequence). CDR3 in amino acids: CSARDGRSYEQYF.

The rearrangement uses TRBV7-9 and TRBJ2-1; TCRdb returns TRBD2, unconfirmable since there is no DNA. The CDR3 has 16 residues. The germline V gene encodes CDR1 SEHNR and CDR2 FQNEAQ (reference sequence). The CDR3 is CASSLGPRGVSNEQFF. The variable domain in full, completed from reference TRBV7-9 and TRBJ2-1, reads DTGVSQNPRHKITKRGQNVTFRCDPISEHNRLYWYRQTLGQGPEFLTYFQNEAQLEKSRLLSDRFSAERPKGSFSTLEIQRTEQGDSAMYLCASSLGPRGVSNEQFFGPGTRLTVL.

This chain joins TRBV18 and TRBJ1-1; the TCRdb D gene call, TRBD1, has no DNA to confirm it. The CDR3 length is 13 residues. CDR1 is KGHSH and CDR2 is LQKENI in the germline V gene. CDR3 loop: CASRGGRNTEAFF.

CDR3 region: CSARAGSNEQFF. The rearrangement uses TRBV20-1 and TRBJ2-1; TCRdb's assignment of TRBD1 cannot be checked, as there is no DNA. This CDR3 spans 12 amino acids. Looked up from germline, CDR1 is DFQATT and CDR2 is SNEGSKA (reference sequence).

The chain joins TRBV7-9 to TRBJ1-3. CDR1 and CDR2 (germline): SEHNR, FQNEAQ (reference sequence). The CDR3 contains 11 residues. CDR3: CASTTENTIYF. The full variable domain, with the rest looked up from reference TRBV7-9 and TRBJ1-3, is DTGVSQNPRHKITKRGQNVTFRCDPISEHNRLYWYRQTLGQGPEFLTYFQNEAQLEKSRLLSDRFSAERPKGSFSTLEIQRTEQGDSAMYLCASTTENTIYFGEGSWLTVV.

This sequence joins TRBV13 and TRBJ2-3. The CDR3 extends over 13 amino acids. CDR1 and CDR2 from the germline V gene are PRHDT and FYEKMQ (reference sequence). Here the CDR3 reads CASSQDGLDTQYF.

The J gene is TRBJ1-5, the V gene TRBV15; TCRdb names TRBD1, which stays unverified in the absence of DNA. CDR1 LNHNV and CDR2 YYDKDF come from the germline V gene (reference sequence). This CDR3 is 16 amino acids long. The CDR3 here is CATSRDWDSSNQPQHF.

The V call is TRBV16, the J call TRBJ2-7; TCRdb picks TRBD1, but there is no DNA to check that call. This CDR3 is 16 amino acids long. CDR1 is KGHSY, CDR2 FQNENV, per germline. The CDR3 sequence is CASSQGAAAHSYEQYF.

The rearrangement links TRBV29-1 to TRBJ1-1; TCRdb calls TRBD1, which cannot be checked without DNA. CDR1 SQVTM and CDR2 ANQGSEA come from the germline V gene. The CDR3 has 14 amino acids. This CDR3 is CSVAPRSAGTEAFF. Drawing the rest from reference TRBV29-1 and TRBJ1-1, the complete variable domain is SAVISQKPSRDICQRGTSLTIQCQVDSQVTMMFWYRQQPGQSLTLIATANQGSEATYESGFVIDKFPISRPNLTFSTLTVSNMSPEDSSIYLCSVAPRSAGTEAFFGQGTRLTVV.

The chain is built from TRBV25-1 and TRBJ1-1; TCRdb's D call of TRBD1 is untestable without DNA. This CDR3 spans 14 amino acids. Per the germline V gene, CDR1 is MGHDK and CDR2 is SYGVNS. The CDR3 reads CASSDGGGGTEAFF.